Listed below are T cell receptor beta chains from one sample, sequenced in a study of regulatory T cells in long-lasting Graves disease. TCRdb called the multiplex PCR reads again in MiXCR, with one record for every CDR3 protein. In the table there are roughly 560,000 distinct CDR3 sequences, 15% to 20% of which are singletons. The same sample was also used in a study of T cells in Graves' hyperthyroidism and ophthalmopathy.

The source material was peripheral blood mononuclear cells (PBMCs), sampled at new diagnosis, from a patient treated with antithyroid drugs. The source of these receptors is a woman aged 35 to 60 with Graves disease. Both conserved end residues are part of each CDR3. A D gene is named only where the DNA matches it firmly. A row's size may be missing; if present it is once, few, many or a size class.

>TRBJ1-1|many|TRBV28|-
TGTGCCAGCACCCGAATCACTGAAGCTTTCTTT
CASTRITEAFF
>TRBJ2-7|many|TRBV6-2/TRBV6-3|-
TGTGCCAGCTCTATGAGGGGCTACGAGCAGTACTTC
CASSMRGYEQYF
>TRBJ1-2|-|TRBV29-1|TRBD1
TGCAGCGTTGACCCGACAGGGATCTATGGCTACACCTTC
CSVDPTGIYGYTF
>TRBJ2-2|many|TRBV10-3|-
TGTGCCCTGGGGCCCGGGTCCACCGGGGAGCTGTTTTTT
CALGPGSTGELFF
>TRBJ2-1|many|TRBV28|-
TGTGCCAGCAGTTTATACCAGAATAATGAGCAGTTCTTC
CASSLYQNNEQFF
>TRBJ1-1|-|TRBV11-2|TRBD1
TGTGCCAGCAGCACGGACCAGGGGGGGACTGAAGCTTTCTTT
CASSTDQGGTEAFF
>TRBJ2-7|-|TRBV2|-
TGTGCCAGCAGTTCCGACAGGAGTTCGGTCGAGCAGTACTTC
CASSSDRSSVEQYF
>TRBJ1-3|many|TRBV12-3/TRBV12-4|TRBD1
TGTGCCAGCCAACGGACAGGGCCGAACACCATATATTTT
CASQRTGPNTIYF
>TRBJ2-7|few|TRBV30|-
TGTGCCTGGAGTGTCCAGGTCGAGCAGTACTTC
CAWSVQVEQYF
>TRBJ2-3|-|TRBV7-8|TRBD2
TGTGCCAGCAGCTCAAATCCCCTGGCGGGGGGTTACACAGATACGCAGTATTTT
CASSSNPLAGGYTDTQYF
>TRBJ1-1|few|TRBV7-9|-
TGTGCCAGCAGCAAACGAGGTGTGCGGGACGCCAGGCTTATGAACACTGAAGCTTTCTTT
CASSKRGVRDARLMNTEAFF
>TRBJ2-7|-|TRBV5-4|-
TGTGCCAGCAGCTCCCAGAAAGACGCTGCCTACGAGCAGTACTTC
CASSSQKDAAYEQYF
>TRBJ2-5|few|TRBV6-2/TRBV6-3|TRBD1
TGTGCCAGCAATCAGGGACAGGGTATACGAGAGACCCAGTACTTC
CASNQGQGIRETQYF
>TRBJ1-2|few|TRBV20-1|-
TGCAGTGCTAGAGACCCTACTCCTCCCGGCTATGGCTACACCTTC
CSARDPTPPGYGYTF
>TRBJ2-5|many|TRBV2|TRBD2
TGTGCCAGCAGACTGACTAGCGGGTCCCCCCACGACGAGACCCAGTACTTC
CASRLTSGSPHDETQYF
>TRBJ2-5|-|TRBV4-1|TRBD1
TGCGCCAGCAGCCAAGGACAGGGGGTCTTGGAGACCCAGTACTTC
CASSQGQGVLETQYF
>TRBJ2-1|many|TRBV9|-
TGTGCCAGCAGCGTAGGAACTCGGGAGTACAATGAGCAGTTCTTC
CASSVGTREYNEQFF
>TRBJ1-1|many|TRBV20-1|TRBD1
TGCAGTGCTAGAGGGCCGGGACAGGGGATGACTGAAGCTTTCTTT
CSARGPGQGMTEAFF
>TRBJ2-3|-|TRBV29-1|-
TGCAGCGTTGAAGGGCCAGATACGCAGTATTTT
CSVEGPDTQYF
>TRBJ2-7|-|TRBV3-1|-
TGTGCCAGCAGCCAAGACCTTGAGAGGACCTACGAGCAGTACTTC
CASSQDLERTYEQYF
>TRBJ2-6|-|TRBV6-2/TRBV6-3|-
TGTGCCAGCACCCCACTTGGCTCTGGGGCCAACGTCCTGACTTTC
CASTPLGSGANVLTF
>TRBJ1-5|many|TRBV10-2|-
TGCGCCAGCAGCGACAGGATCAATCAGCCCCAGCATTTT
CASSDRINQPQHF
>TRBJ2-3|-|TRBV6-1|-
TGTGCCAGCAGTGGGACCAGAGGGGGGTCAGATACGCAGTATTTT
CASSGTRGGSDTQYF
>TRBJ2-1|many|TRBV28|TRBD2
TGTGCCAGCACCGCGACCTATTTGGGGGGGAATGAGCAGTTCTTC
CASTATYLGGNEQFF
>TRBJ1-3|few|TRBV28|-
TGTGCCAGCAGTTTTGTATCTTTCAGGGCGGCTGGAAACACCATATATTTT
CASSFVSFRAAGNTIYF
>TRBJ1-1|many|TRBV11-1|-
TGTGCCAGCAGCTTGGTCGGGGGGGGCCCTGAAGCTTTCTTT
CASSLVGGGPEAFF
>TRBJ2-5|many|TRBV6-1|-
TGTGCCAGCAGTGAAGAGCTGGAATCCGGAGAGACCCAGTACTTC
CASSEELESGETQYF
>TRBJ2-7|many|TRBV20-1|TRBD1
TGCAGTGCGCGTATCGCAGGGGGAAAGGACGAGCAGTACTTC
CSARIAGGKDEQYF
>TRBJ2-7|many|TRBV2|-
TGTGCCAGCAGGAGATCATCCCTCGGGGGTGGCGAGCAGTACTTC
CASRRSSLGGGEQYF
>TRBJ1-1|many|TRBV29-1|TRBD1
TGCAGCGGTCGGACAGGGATCACTGAAGCTTTCTTT
CSGRTGITEAFF
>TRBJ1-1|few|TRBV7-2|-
TGTGCCAGCAGCTTAGGGGGGCTCATTGAAGCTTTCTTT
CASSLGGLIEAFF
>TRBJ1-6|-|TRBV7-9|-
TGTGCCAGCAGCTTAACAGGAACGGGTGCGTCACCCCTCCACTTT
CASSLTGTGASPLHF
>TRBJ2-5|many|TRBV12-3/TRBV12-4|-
TGTGCCAGCAGTTTTCGGCTAGCGGAGACCCAGTACTTC
CASSFRLAETQYF
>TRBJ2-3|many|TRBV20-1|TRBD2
TGCAGTGTATACCGGGGGGTCGTGGATACGCAGTATTTT
CSVYRGVVDTQYF
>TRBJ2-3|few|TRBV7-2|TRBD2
TGTGCCAGCAGATTTAGCGGGGGGGCGGGAGATACGCAGTATTTT
CASRFSGGAGDTQYF
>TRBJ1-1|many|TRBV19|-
TGTGCCACGGATACAGGGACGAACACTGAAGCTTTCTTT
CATDTGTNTEAFF
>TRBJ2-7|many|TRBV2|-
TGTGCCAGCACCGGGACTTCCGTCGGGCACGAGCAGTACTTC
CASTGTSVGHEQYF
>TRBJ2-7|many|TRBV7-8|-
TGTGCCAGCAGCCCCCGGACGGGAGCCTACGAGCAGTACTTC
CASSPRTGAYEQYF
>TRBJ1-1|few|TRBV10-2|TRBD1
TGCGCCAGTCGTAAGACAGGGCCCCTCGGGGACACTGAAGCTTTCTTT
CASRKTGPLGDTEAFF
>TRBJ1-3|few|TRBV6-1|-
TGTGCCAGCAGACCCGATCGCGTATGGGGAAACACCATATATTTT
CASRPDRVWGNTIYF
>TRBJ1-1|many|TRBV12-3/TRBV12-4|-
TGTGCCAGCAGTCTCGGGACGGGAGCTTTCTTT
CASSLGTGAFF
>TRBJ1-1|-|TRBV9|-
TGTGCCAGCAGCCCGGAGGGGATAAACACTGAAGCTTTCTTT
CASSPEGINTEAFF
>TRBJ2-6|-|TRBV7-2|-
TGTGCCAGCAGCGTAAGCGGACAGCCCTTATCTGGGGCCAACGTCCTGACTTTC
CASSVSGQPLSGANVLTF
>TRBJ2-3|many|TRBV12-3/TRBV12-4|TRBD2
TGTGCCAGCAGTTTTTCTAGCGGGGAAACAGATACGCAGTATTTT
CASSFSSGETDTQYF
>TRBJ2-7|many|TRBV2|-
TGTGCCAGCAGTGAAAGTCCGACCTACGAGCAGTACTTC
CASSESPTYEQYF
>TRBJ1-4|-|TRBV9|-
TGTGCCAGCAGCCCCCTGGGGGCGGAACCTAATGAAAAACTGTTTTTT
CASSPLGAEPNEKLFF
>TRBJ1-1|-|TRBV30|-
TGTGCCTGGACCAACGTGGTTGTTTTCTTT
CAWTNVVVFF
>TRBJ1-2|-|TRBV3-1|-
TGTACCAGCAGCGGGGGCTTTCTGAGGGGCAACTATGGCTACACCTTC
CTSSGGFLRGNYGYTF
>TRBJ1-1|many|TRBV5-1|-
TGCGCCAGCAGCTCGGGGACGTTTAAGGACACTGAAGCTTTCTTT
CASSSGTFKDTEAFF
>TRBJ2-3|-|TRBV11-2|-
TGTGCCAGCAGCTCTGCTAGCGCCAGCACAGATACGCAGTATTTT
CASSSASASTDTQYF
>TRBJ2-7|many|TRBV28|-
TGTGCCAGCAGTCTTACAGGCCGGGGAGGCTACGAGCAGTACTTC
CASSLTGRGGYEQYF
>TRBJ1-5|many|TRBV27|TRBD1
TGTGCCAGCAAAGGAACCGGGACAGGTTATAGCAATCAGCCCCAGCATTTT
CASKGTGTGYSNQPQHF
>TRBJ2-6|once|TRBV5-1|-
TGCGCCAGCAGCCCACGAGGGGAAATCTCCTCAACTGGGGCCAACGTCCTGACTTTC
CASSPRGEISSTGANVLTF
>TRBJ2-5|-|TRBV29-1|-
TGCAGCGTTTGGGGGAACCAAGAGACCCAGTACTTC
CSVWGNQETQYF
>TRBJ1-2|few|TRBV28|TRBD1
TGTGCCAGCAGTTTGTGGACAGGGTATGGCTACACCTTC
CASSLWTGYGYTF
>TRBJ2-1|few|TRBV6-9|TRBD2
TGTGCCAGCAGTTACGTGGCGGGGGGCGATGAGCAGTTCTTC
CASSYVAGGDEQFF
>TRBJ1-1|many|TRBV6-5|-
TGTGCCAGCAGTTACGAGCAACAATGGGGCACTGAAGCTTTCTTT
CASSYEQQWGTEAFF
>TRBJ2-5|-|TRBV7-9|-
TGTGCCAGCAGCTTAGATGAATCGAAGGGAGAGACCCAGTACTTC
CASSLDESKGETQYF
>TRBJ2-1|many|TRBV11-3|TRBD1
TGTGCCAGCAGCGGCACAGGGGGCAATGAGCAGTTCTTC
CASSGTGGNEQFF
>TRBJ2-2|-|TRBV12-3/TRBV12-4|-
TGTGCCGCCCGCGGCCGAACCGGGGAGCTGTTTTTT
CAARGRTGELFF